A selection of T cell receptor beta chains follows, all from one sample in a study of cytomegalovirus exposure and HLA in healthy donors. The table came from immunoSEQ multiplex PCR; TCRdb's copy has only in-frame clones and leaves some out. The sample has about 120,000 clones; about three quarters are singletons. Material: PBMCs. Receptors were obtained from a middle-aged woman in good health and CMV-seropositive. The CDR3 runs from the conserved cysteine through the conserved F or W. Fields, in order: clone size, D gene, V gene, J gene, CDR3 protein, CDR3 DNA. D genes are given only for firm matches. Not all rows give a size; the values are once, few, many and, for expanded clones, a class.

-	-	TRBV18	TRBJ2-1	CASSPSGNEQFF	TGTGCCAGCTCCCCATCCGGGAATGAGCAGTTCTTC
-	TRBD1	TRBV5-1	TRBJ2-7	CASSSSTGTGAYEQYF	TGCGCCAGCAGCTCCTCTACCGGGACAGGGGCCTACGAGCAGTACTTC
-	TRBD1	TRBV27	TRBJ1-4	CASSSLLRQGAIGNEKLFF	TGTGCCAGCAGCTCACTTCTAAGACAGGGGGCGATTGGTAATGAAAAACTGTTTTTT
-	TRBD2	TRBV27	TRBJ2-7	CASSPPGLAGLYYEQYF	TGTGCCAGCAGTCCGCCTGGACTAGCGGGTCTGTACTACGAGCAGTACTTC
-	TRBD2	TRBV5-4	TRBJ2-7	CASSLDPLTSGGPVYEQYF	TGTGCCAGCAGCTTGGACCCCCTGACTAGCGGGGGACCCGTCTACGAGCAGTACTTC
-	-	TRBV18	TRBJ2-1	CASSPGQNNEQFF	TGTGCCAGCTCACCTGGACAGAACAATGAGCAGTTCTTC
-	TRBD1	TRBV5-1	TRBJ1-6	CASSLEGGRSPLHF	TGCGCCAGCAGCTTGGAAGGGGGCCGGTCACCCCTCCACTTT
-	TRBD1	TRBV7-8	TRBJ2-7	CASSLTSGQILYEQYF	TGTGCCAGCAGCTTGACGTCGGGACAGATCCTTTACGAGCAGTACTTC
-	TRBD2	TRBV19	TRBJ2-7	CASSTLLAGVDEQYF	TGTGCCAGTAGTACCCTCCTAGCGGGAGTGGATGAGCAGTACTTC
-	TRBD1	TRBV5-1	TRBJ2-3	CASSLRDRGTDTQYF	TGCGCCAGCAGCTTGAGGGACAGGGGCACAGATACGCAGTATTTT
-	-	TRBV11-2	TRBJ2-7	CASSFLQGRYEQYF	TGTGCCAGCAGCTTCCTACAGGGGAGGTACGAGCAGTACTTC
-	-	TRBV12-5	TRBJ1-6	CASGLRTDSPLHF	TGTGCTAGTGGTTTGCGGACAGATTCACCCCTCCACTTT
-	-	TRBV6-5	TRBJ2-3	CASSAKPRGDTQYF	TGTGCCAGCAGCGCCAAACCCAGGGGAGATACGCAGTATTTT
-	TRBD2	TRBV2	TRBJ2-7	CASTSGGRTEQYF	TGTGCCAGCACTAGCGGGGGGCGAACCGAGCAGTACTTC
-	-	TRBV9	TRBJ2-7	CASSVAVGDSYEQYF	TGTGCCAGCAGCGTAGCAGTGGGGGACTCCTACGAGCAGTACTTC
-	TRBD1	TRBV29-1	TRBJ2-2	CSVELGQGASNTGELFF	TGCAGCGTTGAACTGGGACAGGGGGCTTCGAACACCGGGGAGCTGTTTTTT
-	-	TRBV6-5	TRBJ1-5	CASSYILNSNQPQHF	TGTGCCAGCAGTTACATCTTAAATAGCAATCAGCCCCAGCATTTT
-	-	TRBV12-5	TRBJ1-1	CASGEQGNTEAFF	TGTGCTAGTGGGGAACAGGGAAACACTGAAGCTTTCTTT
-	-	TRBV12-5	TRBJ1-3	CASGLDQGHGNTIYF	TGTGCTAGTGGTTTGGACCAGGGCCACGGAAACACCATATATTTT
-	-	TRBV5-1	TRBJ1-3	CASSTQGVGNTIYF	TGCGCCAGCAGCACACAGGGTGTTGGAAACACCATATATTTT
-	-	TRBV30	TRBJ1-4	CAWSRGVEKLFF	TGTGCCTGGAGCCGCGGTGTCGAAAAACTGTTTTTT
-	TRBD2	TRBV5-1	TRBJ2-3	CASSLTTSGGSTDTQYF	TGCGCCAGCAGCTTGACGACTAGCGGGGGTTCCACAGATACGCAGTATTTT
-	TRBD1	TRBV7-2	TRBJ2-5	CASSLKTGGETQYF	TGTGCCAGCAGCTTAAAGACAGGGGGGGAGACCCAGTACTTC
-	TRBD1	TRBV19	TRBJ1-2	CASSISGTGGLKGYTF	TGTGCCAGTAGTATATCCGGGACAGGGGGCCTCAAGGGCTACACCTTC
-	-	TRBV2	TRBJ2-3	CASSVETDTQYF	TGTGCCAGCAGTGTAGAGACAGATACGCAGTATTTT
-	TRBD1	TRBV5-1	TRBJ2-7	CASSRSSGQPYEQYF	TGCGCCAGCAGCCGTTCCTCGGGACAGCCCTACGAGCAGTACTTC
-	-	TRBV9	TRBJ2-3	CAGSNGLATDTQYF	TGTGCCGGATCCAACGGACTTGCCACAGATACGCAGTATTTT
-	TRBD1	TRBV19	TRBJ2-5	CASSIDPRTGKETQYF	TGTGCCAGTAGTATAGATCCAAGGACAGGGAAAGAGACCCAGTACTTC
few	-	TRBV4-1	TRBJ1-1	CASSRPSGVNTEAFF	TGCGCCAGCAGCCGCCCTTCAGGGGTGAACACTGAAGCTTTCTTT
-	-	TRBV2	TRBJ2-3	CASSVGFPTDTQYF	TGTGCCAGCAGTGTTGGCTTCCCCACAGATACGCAGTATTTT
-	TRBD2	TRBV7-2	TRBJ2-3	CASSFLAGQDTQYF	TGTGCCAGCAGCTTCCTAGCGGGGCAAGATACGCAGTATTTT
-	TRBD2	TRBV10-2	TRBJ2-2	CASSEGGGSGTGELFF	TGCGCCAGCAGTGAAGGTGGCGGGAGTGGCACCGGGGAGCTGTTTTTT
-	-	TRBV19	TRBJ1-4	CASSIRREDEKLFF	TGTGCCAGTAGTATCCGAAGGGAGGATGAAAAACTGTTTTTT
-	TRBD1	TRBV29-1	TRBJ2-3	CSVSRTGVSDTQYF	TGCAGCGTCTCTAGGACAGGGGTATCAGATACGCAGTATTTT
-	-	TRBV30	TRBJ1-5	CAWSGANQPQHF	TGTGCCTGGTCAGGGGCCAATCAGCCCCAGCATTTT
once	-	TRBV11-2	TRBJ2-3	CASSLVTSTDTQYF	TGTGCCAGCAGCTTAGTTACTAGCACAGATACGCAGTATTTT
-	-	TRBV5-6	TRBJ1-5	CASSLRTGLSNQPQHF	TGTGCCAGCAGCTTGAGGACGGGGTTAAGCAATCAGCCCCAGCATTTT
once	-	TRBV6-5	TRBJ2-7	CASSYSRAPPPGEQYF	TGTGCCAGCAGTTACTCGAGGGCACCTCCTCCGGGCGAGCAGTACTTC
-	-	TRBV5-4	TRBJ2-6	CASSLPFRTANNVLTF	TGTGCCAGCAGTCTCCCTTTCCGGACAGCAAACAACGTCCTGACTTTC
once	-	TRBV19	TRBJ1-2	CASNPGGQYYGYTF	TGTGCCAGTAACCCTGGAGGACAGTACTATGGCTACACCTTC
-	-	TRBV5-4	TRBJ1-1	CASSEKTRRAEAFF	TGTGCCAGCAGCGAAAAGACGCGGCGGGCTGAAGCTTTCTTT
few	-	TRBV18	TRBJ1-1	CASSASRAEAFF	TGTGCCAGCTCAGCCTCTAGAGCTGAAGCTTTCTTT
-	TRBD2	TRBV9	TRBJ2-7	CASSKGTSFYEQYF	TGTGCCAGCAGCAAAGGGACTAGCTTTTACGAGCAGTACTTC